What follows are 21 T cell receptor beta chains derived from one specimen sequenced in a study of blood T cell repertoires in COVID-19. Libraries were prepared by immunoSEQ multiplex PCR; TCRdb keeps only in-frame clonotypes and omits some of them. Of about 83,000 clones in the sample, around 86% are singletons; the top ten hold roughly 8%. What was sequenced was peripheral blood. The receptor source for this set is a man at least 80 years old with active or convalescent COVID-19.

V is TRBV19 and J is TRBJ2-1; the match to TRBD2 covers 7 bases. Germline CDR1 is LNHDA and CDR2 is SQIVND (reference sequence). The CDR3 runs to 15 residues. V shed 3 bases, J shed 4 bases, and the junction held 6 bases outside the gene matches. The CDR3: CASSMGRERYNEQFF. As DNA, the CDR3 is TGTGCCAGTAGTATGGGGCGGGAGAGGTACAATGAGCAGTTCTTC.

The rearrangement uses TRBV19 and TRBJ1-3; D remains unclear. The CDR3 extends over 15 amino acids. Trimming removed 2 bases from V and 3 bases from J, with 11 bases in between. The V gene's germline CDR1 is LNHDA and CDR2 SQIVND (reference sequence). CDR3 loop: CASSIRGPVGNTIYF. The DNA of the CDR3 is TGTGCCAGTAGTATAAGAGGGCCTGTTGGAAACACCATATATTTT.

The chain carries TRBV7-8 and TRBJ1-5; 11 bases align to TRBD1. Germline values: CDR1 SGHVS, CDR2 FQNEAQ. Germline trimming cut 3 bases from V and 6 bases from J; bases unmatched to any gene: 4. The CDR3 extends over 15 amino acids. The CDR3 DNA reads TGTGCCAGCAGCTTCGGACAGGGGGCGGGTCAGCCCCAGCATTTT. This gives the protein CASSFGQGAGQPQHF.

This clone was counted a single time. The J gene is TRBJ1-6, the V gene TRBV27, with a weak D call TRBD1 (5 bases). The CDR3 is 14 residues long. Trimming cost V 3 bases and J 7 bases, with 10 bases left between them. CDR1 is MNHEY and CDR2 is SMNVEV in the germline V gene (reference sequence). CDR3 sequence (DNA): TGTGCCAGCAGTTTGACAGTTAGAAATTCACCCCTCCACTTT. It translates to CASSLTVRNSPLHF.

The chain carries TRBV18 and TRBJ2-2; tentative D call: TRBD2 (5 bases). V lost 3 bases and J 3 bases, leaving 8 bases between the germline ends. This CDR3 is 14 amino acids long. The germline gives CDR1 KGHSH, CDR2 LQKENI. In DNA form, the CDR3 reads TGTGCCAGCTCACCGGGAGTGGACACCGGGGAGCTGTTTTTT. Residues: CASSPGVDTGELFF. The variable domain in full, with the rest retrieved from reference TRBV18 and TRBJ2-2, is NAGVMQNPRHLVRRRGQEARLRCSPMKGHSHVYWYRQLPEEGLKFMVYLQKENIIDESGMPKERFSAEFPKEGPSILRIQQVVRGDSAAYFCASSPGVDTGELFFGEGSRLTVL.

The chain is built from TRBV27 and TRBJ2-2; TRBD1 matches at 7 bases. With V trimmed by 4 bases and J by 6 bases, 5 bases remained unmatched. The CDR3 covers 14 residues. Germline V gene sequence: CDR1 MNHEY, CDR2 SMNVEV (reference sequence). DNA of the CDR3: TGTGCCAGCAGTTCCACCAGGGGGTCCGGGGAGCTGTTTTTT. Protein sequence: CASSSTRGSGELFF.

CDR3 bases: TGCGCCAGCAGCTTGGTACCTAGCGGGGATAACAATGAGCAGTTCTTC. Amino acids: CASSLVPSGDNNEQFF. The chain has TRBV5-1 and TRBJ2-1; 9 bases fit TRBD2. This CDR3 region has 16 residues. J gave up 5 bases and V 0 bases, and 6 bases lay outside the gene matches. The germline V gene has CDR1 SGHRS and CDR2 YFSETQ.

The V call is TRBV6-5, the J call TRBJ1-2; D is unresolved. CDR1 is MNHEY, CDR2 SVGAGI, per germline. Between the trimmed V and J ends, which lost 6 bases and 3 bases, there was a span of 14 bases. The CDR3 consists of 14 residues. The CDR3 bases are TGTGCCAGCAGCTCCGACGGGTTCTACTATGGCTACACCTTC. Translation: CASSSDGFYYGYTF.

CDR3: CASSQQWPPQPQHF. CDR3 DNA sequence: TGCGCCAGCAGCCAACAGTGGCCTCCTCAGCCCCAGCATTTT. This chain links TRBV4-1 with TRBJ1-5; D is unresolved. V was trimmed by 2 bases and J by 6 bases, leaving 11 bases between them. The CDR3 length is 14 residues. Germline V gene data show CDR1 as MGHRA and CDR2 as YSYEKL.

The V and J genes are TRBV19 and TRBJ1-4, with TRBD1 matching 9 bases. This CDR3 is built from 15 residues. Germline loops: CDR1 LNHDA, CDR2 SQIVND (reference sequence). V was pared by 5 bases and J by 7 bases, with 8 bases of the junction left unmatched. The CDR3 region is CASSLVQGAREKLFF. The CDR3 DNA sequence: TGTGCCAGTAGTTTAGTACAGGGGGCTCGTGAAAAACTGTTTTTT.

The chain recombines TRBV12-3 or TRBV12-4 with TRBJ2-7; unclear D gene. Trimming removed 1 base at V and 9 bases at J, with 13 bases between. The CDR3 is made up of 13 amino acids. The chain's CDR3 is CASSLGRPQRQYV. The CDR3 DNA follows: TGTGCCAGCAGTTTAGGCAGGCCCCAGAGGCAGTACGTC.

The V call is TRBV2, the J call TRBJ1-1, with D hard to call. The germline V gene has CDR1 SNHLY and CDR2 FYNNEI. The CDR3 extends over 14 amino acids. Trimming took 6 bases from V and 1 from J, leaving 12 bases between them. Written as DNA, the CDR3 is TGTGCCAGCAGGGCGGAAAATTCGAACACTGAAGCTTTCTTT. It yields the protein CASRAENSNTEAFF.

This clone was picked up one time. The CDR3 here is CASSPQENTEAFF. The CDR3 DNA is TGTGCCAGCAGTCCGCAGGAGAACACTGAAGCTTTCTTT. The chain employs TRBV12-3 or TRBV12-4 and TRBJ1-1, with no clear D. This CDR3 is built from 13 residues. V was clipped by 5 bases and J by 1 base, with 8 bases between them.

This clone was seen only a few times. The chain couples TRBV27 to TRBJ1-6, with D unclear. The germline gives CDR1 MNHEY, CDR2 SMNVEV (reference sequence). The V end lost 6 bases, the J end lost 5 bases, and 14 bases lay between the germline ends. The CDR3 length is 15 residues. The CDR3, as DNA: TGTGCCAGCAGACTAGCGGCCGTAAATAATTCACCCCTCCACTTT. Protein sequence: CASRLAAVNNSPLHF.

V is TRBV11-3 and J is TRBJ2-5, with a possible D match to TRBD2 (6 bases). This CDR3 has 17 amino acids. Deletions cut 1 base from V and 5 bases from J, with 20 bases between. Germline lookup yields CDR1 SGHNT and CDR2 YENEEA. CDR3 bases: TGTGCCAGCAGCTTAGGGGGGACTGTACGGGGCCGGGAGACCCAGTACTTC. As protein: CASSLGGTVRGRETQYF. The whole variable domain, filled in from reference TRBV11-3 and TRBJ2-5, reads EAGVVQSPRYKIIEKKQPVAFWCNPISGHNTLYWYLQNLGQGPELLIRYENEEAVDDSQLPKDRFSAERLKGVDSTLKIQPAELGDSAVYLCASSLGGTVRGRETQYFGPGTRLLVL.

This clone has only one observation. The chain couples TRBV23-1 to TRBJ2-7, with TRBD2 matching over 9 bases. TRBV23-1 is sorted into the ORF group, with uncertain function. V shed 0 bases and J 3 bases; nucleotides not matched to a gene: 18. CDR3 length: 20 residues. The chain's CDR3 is CASSQSIAGATLVASYEQYV. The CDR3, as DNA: TGCGCCAGCAGTCAATCAATAGCGGGAGCCACGCTAGTCGCTAGCTACGAGCAGTACGTC.

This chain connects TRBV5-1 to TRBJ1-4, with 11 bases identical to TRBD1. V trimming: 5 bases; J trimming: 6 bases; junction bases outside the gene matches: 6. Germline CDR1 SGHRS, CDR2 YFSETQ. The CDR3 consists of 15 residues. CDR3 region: CASRLTGQGDEKLFF. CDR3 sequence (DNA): TGCGCCAGCAGATTGACGGGACAGGGGGATGAAAAACTGTTTTTT.

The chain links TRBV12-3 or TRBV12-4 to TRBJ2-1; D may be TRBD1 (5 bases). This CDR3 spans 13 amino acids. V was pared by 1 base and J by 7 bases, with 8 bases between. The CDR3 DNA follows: TGTGCCAGCAGTTTAGTAGGGGCAAATGAGCAGTTCTTC. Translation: CASSLVGANEQFF.

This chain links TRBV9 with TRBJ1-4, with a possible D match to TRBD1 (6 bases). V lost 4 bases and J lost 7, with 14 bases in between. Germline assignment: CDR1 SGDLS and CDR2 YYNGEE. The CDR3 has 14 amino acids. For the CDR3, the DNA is TGTGCCAGCAGCCCGGGGGGCCCGGGTGAAAAACTGTTTTTT. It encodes CASSPGGPGEKLFF.

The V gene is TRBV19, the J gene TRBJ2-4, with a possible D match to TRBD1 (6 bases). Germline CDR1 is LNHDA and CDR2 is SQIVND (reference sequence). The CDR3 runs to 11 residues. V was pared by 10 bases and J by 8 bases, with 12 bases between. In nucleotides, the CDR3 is TGTGCCACCGGACAGAGGGACATTCAGTACTTC. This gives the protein CATGQRDIQYF.

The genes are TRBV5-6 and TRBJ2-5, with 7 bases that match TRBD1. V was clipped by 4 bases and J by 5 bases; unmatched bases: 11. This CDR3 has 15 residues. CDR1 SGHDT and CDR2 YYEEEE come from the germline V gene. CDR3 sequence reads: CASSANRGWGETQYF. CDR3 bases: TGTGCCAGCAGCGCGAACAGGGGCTGGGGGGAGACCCAGTACTTC.